This T cell receptor (beta chain) was obtained from a study of blood T cell repertoires in COVID-19. Study overall: Donors in the United States, Italy and Spain gave samples during acute or convalescent COVID-19. Sample material is recorded as cDNA or gDNA derived from T cells, B-cell-depleted T cells, or PBMCs.

This clone was observed a handful of times. The CDR3 is made up of 14 amino acids. The ends were cut back, 7 bases at V and 0 bases at J, with 12 bases in the middle. Germline V lookup: CDR1 LNHDA, CDR2 SQIVND (reference sequence). In the original processing: Reference gene primer amplification gave estimated nucleated cell counts. The data were produced by immunoSEQ multiplex PCR, yet TCRdb's version contains in-frame clones alone and is incomplete. That table gives V, J and clone size, and the DNA gave D and trimming. The sample yields hundreds of thousands of clones, over 65% seen once. The chain joins TRBV19 to TRBJ1-1; D unclear. Material for sequencing was peripheral blood. This TCR was sampled from a woman between 70 and 85 years old with active or convalescent COVID-19. The CDR3 region is CASTERTLNTEAFF. In nucleotides, the CDR3 is TGTGCCAGTACCGAACGGACTCTGAACACTGAAGCTTTCTTT.